This T cell receptor (beta chain) appears in the sequencing data of a study of preoperative IRX-2 immunotherapy in early breast cancer. Treatment reported: preoperative locoregional IRX-2 cytokine immunotherapy. Patients received preoperative, locoregional IRX-2 cytokine immunotherapy in a phase Ib study. In this sample, this clone turned up a few times. Assay used: immunoSEQ multiplex PCR; TCRdb lists only in-frame clones, some missing. Of around 95,000 clones listed, 86% are singletons. From germline, CDR1 is MDHEN and CDR2 SYDVKM. Trimming took 4 bases from V and 0 from J, leaving 9 bases between them. CDR3 size: 14 residues.

This rearrangement joins TRBV28 to TRBJ1-2; TRBD1 might be the D (5 bases). The sample was tumor tissue, taken after IRX-2 immunotherapy. The TCR comes from a human donor with breast cancer. In nucleotides, the CDR3 is TGTGCCAGCAGTTCGCCGGGGGCTAACTATGGCTACACCTTC. It codes for CASSSPGANYGYTF.